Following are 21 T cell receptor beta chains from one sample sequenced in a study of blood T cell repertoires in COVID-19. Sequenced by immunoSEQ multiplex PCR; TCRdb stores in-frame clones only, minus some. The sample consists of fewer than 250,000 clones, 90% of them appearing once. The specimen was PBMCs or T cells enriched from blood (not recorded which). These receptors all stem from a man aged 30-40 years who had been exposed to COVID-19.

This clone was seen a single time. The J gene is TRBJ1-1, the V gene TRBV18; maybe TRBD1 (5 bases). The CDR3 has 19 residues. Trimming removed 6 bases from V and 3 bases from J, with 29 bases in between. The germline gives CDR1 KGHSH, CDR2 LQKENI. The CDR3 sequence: CASSIKVPRRGGVDTEAFF. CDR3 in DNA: TGTGCCAGCTCCATTAAAGTTCCGCGGAGGGGCGGAGTGGACACTGAAGCTTTCTTT.

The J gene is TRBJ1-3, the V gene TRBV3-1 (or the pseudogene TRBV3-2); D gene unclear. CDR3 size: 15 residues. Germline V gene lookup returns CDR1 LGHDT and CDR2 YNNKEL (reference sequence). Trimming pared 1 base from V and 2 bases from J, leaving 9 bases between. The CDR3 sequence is CASSQVSGPGNTIYF. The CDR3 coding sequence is TGTGCCAGCAGCCAAGTATCGGGTCCTGGAAACACCATATATTTT.

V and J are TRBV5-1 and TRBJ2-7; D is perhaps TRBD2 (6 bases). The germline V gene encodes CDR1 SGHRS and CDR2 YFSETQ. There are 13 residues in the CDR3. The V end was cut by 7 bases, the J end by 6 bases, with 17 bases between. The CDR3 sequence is CASWGRRAGEQYF. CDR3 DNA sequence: TGCGCCAGCTGGGGGAGGAGGGCGGGCGAGCAGTACTTC. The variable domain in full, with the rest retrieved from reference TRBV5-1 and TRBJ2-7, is KAGVTQTPRYLIKTRGQQVTLSCSPISGHRSVSWYQQTPGQGLQFLFEYFSETQRNKGNFPGRFSGRQFSNSRSEMNVSTLELGDSALYLCASWGRRAGEQYFGPGTRLTVT.

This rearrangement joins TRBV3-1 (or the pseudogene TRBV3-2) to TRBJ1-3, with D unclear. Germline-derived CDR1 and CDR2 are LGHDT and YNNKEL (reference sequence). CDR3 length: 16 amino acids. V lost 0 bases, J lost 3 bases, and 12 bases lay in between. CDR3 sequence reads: CASSQDAAAGGNTIYF. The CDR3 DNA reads TGTGCCAGCAGCCAAGACGCTGCCGCGGGTGGAAACACCATATATTTT.

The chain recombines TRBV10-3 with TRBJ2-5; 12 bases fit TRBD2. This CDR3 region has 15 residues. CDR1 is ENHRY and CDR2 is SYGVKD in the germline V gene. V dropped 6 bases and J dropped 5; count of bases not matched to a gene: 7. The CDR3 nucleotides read TGTGCCATCAGGGCTAGCGGGGGGGAGCGGGAGACCCAGTACTTC. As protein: CAIRASGGERETQYF.

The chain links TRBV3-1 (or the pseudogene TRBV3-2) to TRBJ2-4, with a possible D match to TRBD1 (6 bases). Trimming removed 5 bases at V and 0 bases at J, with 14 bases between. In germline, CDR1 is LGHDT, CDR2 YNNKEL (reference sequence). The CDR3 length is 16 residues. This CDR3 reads CASSFPDSLAKNIQYF. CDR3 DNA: TGTGCCAGCAGCTTCCCGGACAGTCTAGCCAAAAACATTCAGTACTTC.

CDR3 nucleotides: TGTGCCAGCAGCCAACTCGAGAGGGTCGATGAGCAGTTCTTC. It encodes CASSQLERVDEQFF. The J gene is TRBJ2-1, the V gene TRBV14, with D perhaps matching TRBD2 (5 bases). The CDR3 contains 14 residues. Trimming removed 2 bases at V and 8 bases at J, with 13 bases between. Per the germline V gene, CDR1 is SGHDN and CDR2 is FVKESK.

In nucleotides, the CDR3 is TGTGCCAGCAGCGCGGACACCTACCCCAATCAGCCCCAGCATTTT. Protein sequence: CASSADTYPNQPQHF. This chain links TRBV7-6 with TRBJ1-5, with TRBD1 as a possible D gene (5 bases). V shed 5 bases and J shed 3 bases, with 14 bases lying between them. From germline, CDR1 is SGHVS and CDR2 FNYEAQ. CDR3 length: 15 amino acids.

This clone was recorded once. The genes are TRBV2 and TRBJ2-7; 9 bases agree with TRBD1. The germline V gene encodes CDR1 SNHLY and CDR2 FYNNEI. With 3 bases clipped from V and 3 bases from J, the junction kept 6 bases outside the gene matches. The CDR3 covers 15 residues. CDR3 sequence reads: CASSDPGQGYYEQYF. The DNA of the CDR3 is TGTGCCAGCAGTGACCCGGGACAGGGATACTACGAGCAGTACTTC.

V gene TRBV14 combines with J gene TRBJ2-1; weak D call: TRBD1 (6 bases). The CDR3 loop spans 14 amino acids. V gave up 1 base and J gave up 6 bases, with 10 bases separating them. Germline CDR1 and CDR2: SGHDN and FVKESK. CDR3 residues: CASSQVTGSNEQFF. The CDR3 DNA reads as TGTGCCAGCAGCCAAGTAACAGGGAGCAATGAGCAGTTCTTC.

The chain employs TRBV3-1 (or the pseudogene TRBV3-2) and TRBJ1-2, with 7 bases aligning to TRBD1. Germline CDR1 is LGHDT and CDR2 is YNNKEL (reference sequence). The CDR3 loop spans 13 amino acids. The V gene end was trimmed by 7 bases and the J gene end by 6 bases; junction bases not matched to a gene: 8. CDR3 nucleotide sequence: TGTGCCAGCACTCACAGGGGAAGGGATGGCTACACCTTC. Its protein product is CASTHRGRDGYTF.

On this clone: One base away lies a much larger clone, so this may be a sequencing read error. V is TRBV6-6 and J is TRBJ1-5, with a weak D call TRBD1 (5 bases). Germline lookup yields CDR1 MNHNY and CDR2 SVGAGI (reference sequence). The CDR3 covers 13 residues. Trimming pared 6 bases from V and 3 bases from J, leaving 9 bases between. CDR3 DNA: TGTGCCAGCAGCCGGGACTACAATCAGCCCCAGCATTTT. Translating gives CASSRDYNQPQHF.

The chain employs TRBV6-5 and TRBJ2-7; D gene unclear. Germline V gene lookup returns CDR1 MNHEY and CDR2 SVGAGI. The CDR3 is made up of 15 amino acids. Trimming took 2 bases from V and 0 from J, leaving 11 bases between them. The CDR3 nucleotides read TGTGCCAGCAGTTACCGCACAAGAAGCTCCTACGAGCAGTACTTC. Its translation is CASSYRTRSSYEQYF.

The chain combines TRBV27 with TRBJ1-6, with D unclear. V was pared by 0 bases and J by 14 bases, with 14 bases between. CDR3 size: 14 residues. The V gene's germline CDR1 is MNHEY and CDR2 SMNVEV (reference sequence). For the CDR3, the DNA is TGTGCCAGCAGTTTATCGCGGGCTGTTTCGGCCCTCCACTTT. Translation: CASSLSRAVSALHF.

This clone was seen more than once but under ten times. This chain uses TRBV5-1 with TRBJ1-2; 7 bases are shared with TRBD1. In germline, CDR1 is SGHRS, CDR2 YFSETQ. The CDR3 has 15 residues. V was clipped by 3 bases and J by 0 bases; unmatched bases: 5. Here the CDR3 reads CASSSRDRANYGYTF. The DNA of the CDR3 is TGCGCCAGCAGCTCGCGGGACAGAGCTAACTATGGCTACACCTTC. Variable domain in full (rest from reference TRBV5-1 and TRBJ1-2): KAGVTQTPRYLIKTRGQQVTLSCSPISGHRSVSWYQQTPGQGLQFLFEYFSETQRNKGNFPGRFSGRQFSNSRSEMNVSTLELGDSALYLCASSSRDRANYGYTFGSGTRLTVV.

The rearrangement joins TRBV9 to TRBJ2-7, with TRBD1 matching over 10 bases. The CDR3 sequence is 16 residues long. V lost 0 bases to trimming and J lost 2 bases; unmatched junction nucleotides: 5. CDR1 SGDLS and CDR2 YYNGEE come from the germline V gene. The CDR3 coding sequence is TGTGCCAGCAGCGTAGGGGGACAGGGGAGGACCTACGAGCAGTACTTC. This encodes CASSVGGQGRTYEQYF.

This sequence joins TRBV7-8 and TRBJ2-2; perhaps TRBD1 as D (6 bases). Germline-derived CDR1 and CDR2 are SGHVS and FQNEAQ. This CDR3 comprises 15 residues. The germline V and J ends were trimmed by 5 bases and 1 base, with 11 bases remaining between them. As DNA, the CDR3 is TGTGCCAGCAGCGGCCGGGACAAGAACACCGGGGAGCTGTTTTTT. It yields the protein CASSGRDKNTGELFF.

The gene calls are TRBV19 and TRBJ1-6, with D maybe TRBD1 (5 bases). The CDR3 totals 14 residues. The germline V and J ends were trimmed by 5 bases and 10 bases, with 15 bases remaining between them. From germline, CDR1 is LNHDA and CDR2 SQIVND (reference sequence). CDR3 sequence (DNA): TGTGCCAGTAGTCTCGGCAGGGTAGGCTCACCCCTCCACTTT. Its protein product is CASSLGRVGSPLHF.

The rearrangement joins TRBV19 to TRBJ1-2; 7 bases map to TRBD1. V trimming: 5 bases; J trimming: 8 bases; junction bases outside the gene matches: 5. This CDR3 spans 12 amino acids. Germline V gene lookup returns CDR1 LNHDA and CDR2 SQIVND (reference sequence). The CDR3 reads CASSDRQGGYTF. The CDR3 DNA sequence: TGTGCCAGTAGTGACAGACAGGGAGGCTACACCTTC.

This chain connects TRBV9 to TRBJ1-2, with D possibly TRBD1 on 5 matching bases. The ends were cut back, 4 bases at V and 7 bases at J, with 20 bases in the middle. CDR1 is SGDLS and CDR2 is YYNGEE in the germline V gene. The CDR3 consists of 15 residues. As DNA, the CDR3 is TGTGCCAGCAGCCCATTCACGTCAGGGACTCTTGGCTACACCTTC. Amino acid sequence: CASSPFTSGTLGYTF.

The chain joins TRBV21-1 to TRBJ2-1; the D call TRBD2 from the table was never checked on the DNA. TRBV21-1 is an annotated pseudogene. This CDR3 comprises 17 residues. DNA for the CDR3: TGTGCCAGCAGCAATGGGACCCCGGGACTAGGAACCAATGAGCAGTTCTTC. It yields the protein CASSNGTPGLGTNEQFF.